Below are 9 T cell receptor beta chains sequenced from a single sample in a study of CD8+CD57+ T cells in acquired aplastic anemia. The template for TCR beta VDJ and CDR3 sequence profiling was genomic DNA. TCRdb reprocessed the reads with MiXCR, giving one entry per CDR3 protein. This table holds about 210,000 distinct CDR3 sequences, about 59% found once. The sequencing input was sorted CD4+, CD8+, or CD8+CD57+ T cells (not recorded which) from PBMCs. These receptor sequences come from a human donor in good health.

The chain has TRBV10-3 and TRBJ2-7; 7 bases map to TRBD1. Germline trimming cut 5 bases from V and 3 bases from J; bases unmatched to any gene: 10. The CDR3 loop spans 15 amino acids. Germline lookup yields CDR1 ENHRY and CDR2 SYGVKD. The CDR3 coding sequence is TGTGCCATCAGTCAATACGGACAGGCCGGCTACGAGCAGTACTTC. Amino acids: CAISQYGQAGYEQYF.

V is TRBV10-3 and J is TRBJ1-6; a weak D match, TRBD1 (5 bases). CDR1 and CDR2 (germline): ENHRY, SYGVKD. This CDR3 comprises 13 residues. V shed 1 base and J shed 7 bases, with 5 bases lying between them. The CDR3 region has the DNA TGTGCCATCAGTGAGTGGGGGAATTCACCCCTCCACTTT. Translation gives CAISEWGNSPLHF.

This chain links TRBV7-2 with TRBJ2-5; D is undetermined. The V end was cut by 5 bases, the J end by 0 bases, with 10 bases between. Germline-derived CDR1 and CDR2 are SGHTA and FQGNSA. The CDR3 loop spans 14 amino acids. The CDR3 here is CASSHHMDQETQYF. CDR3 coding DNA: TGTGCCAGCAGCCACCACATGGACCAAGAGACCCAGTACTTC. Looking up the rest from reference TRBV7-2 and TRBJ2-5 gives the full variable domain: GAGVSQSPSNKVTEKGKDVELRCDPISGHTALYWYRQSLGQGLEFLIYFQGNSAPDKSGLPSDRFSAERTGGSVSTLTIQRTQQEDSAVYLCASSHHMDQETQYFGPGTRLLVL.

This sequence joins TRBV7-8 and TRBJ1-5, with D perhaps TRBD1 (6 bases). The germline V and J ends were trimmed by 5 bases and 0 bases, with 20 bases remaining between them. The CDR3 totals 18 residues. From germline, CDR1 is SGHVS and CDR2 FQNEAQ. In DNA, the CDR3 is TGTGCCAGCAGCCTACGGGAGCGTCAGGGGAATAGCAATCAGCCCCAGCATTTT. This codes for CASSLRERQGNSNQPQHF.

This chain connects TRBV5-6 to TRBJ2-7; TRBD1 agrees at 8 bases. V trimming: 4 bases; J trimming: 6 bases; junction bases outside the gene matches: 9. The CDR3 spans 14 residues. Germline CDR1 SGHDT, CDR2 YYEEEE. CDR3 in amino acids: CASSQWTGIAEQYF. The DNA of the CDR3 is TGTGCCAGCAGCCAATGGACAGGGATCGCCGAGCAGTACTTC.

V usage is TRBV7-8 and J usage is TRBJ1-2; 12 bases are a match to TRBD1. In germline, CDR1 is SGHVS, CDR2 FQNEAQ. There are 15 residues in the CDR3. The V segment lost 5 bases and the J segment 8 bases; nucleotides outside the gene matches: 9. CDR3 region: CASSNRGTGGSGYTF. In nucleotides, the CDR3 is TGTGCCAGCAGCAACCGTGGGACAGGGGGCTCAGGCTACACCTTC.

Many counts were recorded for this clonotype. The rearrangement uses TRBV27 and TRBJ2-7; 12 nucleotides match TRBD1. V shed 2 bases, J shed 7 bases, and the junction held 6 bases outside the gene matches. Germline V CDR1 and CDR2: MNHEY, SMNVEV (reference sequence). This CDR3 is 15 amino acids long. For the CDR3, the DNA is TGTGCCAGCAGTTTAATCGGGACAGGGGGCGCGGAGCAGTACTTC. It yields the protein CASSLIGTGGAEQYF.

CDR3 nucleotide sequence: TGTGCCAGCAGCTCCGGACTAGCCGCAGATACGCAGTATTTT. Its protein product is CASSSGLAADTQYF. This chain uses TRBV7-2 with TRBJ2-3; 8 bases align to TRBD2. This CDR3 region has 14 residues. V shed 4 bases, J shed 4 bases, and the junction held 4 bases outside the gene matches. Germline CDR1 reads SGHTA; CDR2 reads FQGNSA.

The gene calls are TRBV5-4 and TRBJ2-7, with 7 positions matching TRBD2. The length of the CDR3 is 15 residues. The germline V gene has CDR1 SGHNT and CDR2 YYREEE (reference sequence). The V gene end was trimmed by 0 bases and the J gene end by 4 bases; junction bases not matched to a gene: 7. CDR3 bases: TGTGCCAGCAGCTTGGTCCAGCGGGATAGGTACGAGCAGTACTTC. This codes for CASSLVQRDRYEQYF.